This T cell receptor beta chain was observed in a study of cytomegalovirus exposure and HLA in healthy donors. Study-level background: Unique TCRs numbering some 77 million, obtained from HLA-typed donors, made up an early data release. Study observations and caveats: Some V segments could not be told apart, so they were left out, TRBV6-2 and TRBV6-3 among them. HLA allele associations emerged for fewer than 20,000 TCR beta sequences in a later analysis, at 0.05 false discovery rate.

Germline V gene sequence: CDR1 LGHNA, CDR2 YSLEER. The CDR3 sequence is 14 residues long. As regards this clone: What it binds is not known.

It was with 60 Vbeta and 13 Jbeta primers that the PCR ran. Authors' methods: In a later analysis, about 12 million of some 80 million unique beta chains occurred in at least two donors. The assay was immunoSEQ multiplex PCR, and TCRdb's table has in-frame clones only and misses some. The V and J calls and clone size are taken from that table; D and trimming were inferred from the DNA. The data hold about 110,000 clones, with approximately 70% observed a single time. The chain joins TRBV4-3 to TRBJ2-5; D is possibly TRBD2 (6 bases). Gene TRBJ2-7 matches the end of the DNA better, so the J call may be wrong. The receptor was isolated from a man aged 40-50 years in good health and CMV-seronegative. Sequenced: PBMCs. The CDR3 loop reads CASSPSFRGSEQYF. The CDR3 DNA reads TGCGCCAGCAGCCCAAGTTTCCGGGGGTCCGAGCAGTACTTC.